These T cell receptor beta chains were read from a single sample in a study of T-cell reconstitution after alpha-beta-depleted transplantation in children. TCRdb re-derived calls from the PCR reads in MiXCR, one entry per CDR3 protein. The sample has about 300,000 distinct CDR3 sequences; around 10% are singletons. Source: PBMCs, taken before TCRalphabeta/CD19-depleted stem cell transplant. The receptors were sampled from a boy in the first two years of life with acute myeloid leukemia, due to receive a stem cell transplant. The CDR3 runs from the conserved cysteine through the conserved F or W. Each record gives: D gene, J gene, clone size, V gene, CDR3 protein, CDR3 DNA. D genes are given only for firm matches. The listing skips clone size in some rows; elsewhere it reads once, few, many or a size class.

- | TRBJ2-1 | - | TRBV7-3 | CASSLGTYNEPFF | TGTGCCAGCAGCTTAGGGACATACAATGAGCCGTTCTTC
TRBD2 | TRBJ2-1 | - | TRBV7-2 | CASSLPALIAGPYNEQFF | TGTGCCAGCAGCTTACCTGCCCTGATAGCGGGACCCTACAATGAGCAGTTCTTC
TRBD2 | TRBJ2-7 | few | TRBV29-1 | CSVEGTSAYEQYF | TGCAGCGTTGAGGGGACTAGCGCCTACGAGCAGTACTTC
- | TRBJ2-3 | many | TRBV7-3 | CASSPTHSTDTQYF | TGTGCCAGCAGCCCGACCCACAGCACAGATACGCAGTATTTT
- | TRBJ2-3 | many | TRBV20-1 | CSARAPPDTQYF | TGCAGTGCCAGGGCTCCTCCAGATACGCAGTATTTT
- | TRBJ1-4 | - | TRBV27 | CASSLSTVNEKLFF | TGTGCCAGCAGTTTATCGACGGTTAATGAAAAACTGTTTTTT
- | TRBJ2-3 | once | TRBV6-4 | CVSSDSRGDTQYF | TGTGTCAGCAGTGACAGCCGGGGAGATACGCAGTATTTT
- | TRBJ1-2 | many | TRBV29-1 | CSVYRAGGYTF | TGCAGCGTGTACAGGGCGGGGGGCTACACCTTC
TRBD2 | TRBJ2-5 | many | TRBV7-6 | CASSPVAGSETQYF | TGTGCCAGCAGCCCTGTAGCGGGGTCGGAGACCCAGTACTTC
- | TRBJ2-6 | - | TRBV25-1 | CASRAAGPSGANVLTF | TGTGCCAGCAGAGCGGCAGGTCCCTCTGGGGCCAACGTCCTGACTTTC
- | TRBJ1-1 | many | TRBV7-9 | CASSLGEGAEAFF | TGTGCCAGCAGCTTAGGGGAAGGCGCTGAAGCTTTCTTT
TRBD1 | TRBJ1-4 | many | TRBV3-1 | CASSQRTGATNEKLFF | TGTGCCAGCAGCCAAAGGACAGGGGCAACTAATGAAAAACTGTTTTTT
- | TRBJ2-5 | many | TRBV10-3 | CAISAGQRETQYF | TGTGCCATCAGCGCGGGACAACGGGAGACCCAGTACTTC
TRBD2 | TRBJ2-5 | many | TRBV28 | CASSTRLAGGPQETQYF | TGTGCCAGCAGTACCCGACTAGCGGGAGGGCCCCAAGAGACCCAGTACTTC
- | TRBJ2-3 | many | TRBV25-1 | CASSEVKGLTSSTDTQYF | TGTGCCAGCAGTGAAGTCAAAGGACTAACCTCTAGCACAGATACGCAGTATTTT
TRBD2 | TRBJ2-5 | many | TRBV12-3/TRBV12-4 | CASGLAPNQETQYF | TGTGCCAGCGGACTAGCCCCTAACCAAGAGACCCAGTACTTC
- | TRBJ2-7 | many | TRBV28 | CASRQYYEQYF | TGTGCCAGCAGGCAATACTACGAGCAGTACTTC
- | TRBJ1-4 | many | TRBV4-2 | CASSQDLSATNEKLFF | TGTGCCAGCAGCCAAGATTTGTCGGCAACTAATGAAAAACTGTTTTTT
TRBD1 | TRBJ2-1 | many | TRBV28 | CASSWAEQGSYNEQFF | TGTGCCAGCAGTTGGGCTGAACAGGGGTCCTACAATGAGCAGTTCTTC
- | TRBJ1-1 | many | TRBV11-2 | CASSFGGWTEAFF | TGTGCCAGCAGCTTTGGGGGTTGGACTGAAGCTTTCTTT
- | TRBJ2-6 | many | TRBV4-2 | CASSHGLVLSGANVLTF | TGTGCCAGCAGCCACGGACTGGTCCTCTCTGGGGCCAACGTCCTGACTTTC
TRBD2 | TRBJ2-7 | many | TRBV28 | CASRRGSGRLYEQYF | TGTGCCAGCAGACGAGGTAGCGGGAGGCTCTACGAGCAGTACTTC
TRBD2 | TRBJ2-7 | - | TRBV7-2 | CASSLAGGSTYEQYF | TGTGCCAGCAGCTTAGCCGGCGGGAGTACGTACGAGCAGTACTTC
TRBD1 | TRBJ1-5 | many | TRBV19 | CASSSGQGRNNQPQHF | TGTGCCAGTAGTTCCGGACAGGGCCGGAATAATCAGCCCCAGCATTTT
TRBD2 | TRBJ2-2 | many | TRBV6-1 | CASSGLAGNTGELFF | TGTGCCAGCAGTGGACTAGCGGGGAACACCGGGGAGCTGTTTTTT
- | TRBJ2-2 | - | TRBV4-1 | CASSQDWAGELFF | TGCGCCAGCAGCCAAGATTGGGCCGGGGAGCTGTTTTTT
- | TRBJ2-6 | - | TRBV29-1 | CSVGESGANVLTF | TGCAGCGTTGGGGAATCTGGGGCCAACGTCCTGACTTTC
TRBD1 | TRBJ2-7 | many | TRBV2 | CASIRQGSSYEQYF | TGTGCCAGCATTAGACAGGGATCCTCCTACGAGCAGTACTTC
- | TRBJ1-1 | few | TRBV5-1 | CASSRQELGTEAFF | TGCGCCAGCAGCAGGCAGGAGTTAGGAACTGAAGCTTTCTTT
- | TRBJ2-2 | - | TRBV6-5 | CASSYGGGSTGELFF | TGTGCCAGCAGTTACGGAGGGGGTAGCACCGGGGAGCTGTTTTTT
- | TRBJ1-3 | - | TRBV5-1 | CASSLRPEASGVGNTIYF | TGCGCCAGCAGCTTGAGGCCAGAAGCCAGTGGGGTTGGAAACACCATATATTTT
TRBD2 | TRBJ2-5 | - | TRBV20-1 | CSAHKGGRVQETQYF | TGCAGTGCCCACAAGGGCGGGAGGGTCCAAGAGACCCAGTACTTC
- | TRBJ2-7 | many | TRBV10-3 | CAISERQAYEQYF | TGTGCCATCAGTGAGAGGCAGGCCTACGAGCAGTACTTC
TRBD1 | TRBJ2-4 | many | TRBV28 | CASSRHRGINIQYF | TGTGCCAGCAGTCGTCACAGGGGTATAAACATTCAGTACTTC
TRBD2 | TRBJ2-2 | many | TRBV4-3 | CASSLHSGKSGELFF | TGCGCCAGCAGCCTGCATAGCGGGAAATCCGGGGAGCTGTTTTTT
- | TRBJ2-1 | many | TRBV10-3 | CAISVPSYNEQFF | TGTGCCATCAGTGTGCCCTCCTACAATGAGCAGTTCTTC
- | TRBJ2-7 | many | TRBV20-1 | CSAPPEGHEQYF | TGCAGTGCTCCCCCCGAGGGCCACGAGCAGTACTTC
TRBD1 | TRBJ2-7 | - | TRBV28 | CASGFGDRGSYEQYF | TGTGCCAGCGGTTTCGGGGACAGGGGGTCGTACGAGCAGTACTTC
- | TRBJ2-3 | many | TRBV7-9 | CASSEVKSGSTDTQYF | TGTGCCAGCAGCGAAGTAAAAAGCGGGTCCACAGATACGCAGTATTTT
- | TRBJ2-1 | many | TRBV28 | CASSVPRGSYNEQFF | TGTGCCAGCAGTGTACCCCGGGGCTCCTACAATGAGCAGTTCTTC
TRBD1 | TRBJ2-3 | many | TRBV16 | CASSPTWDRSTGDTQYF | TGTGCCAGCAGCCCTACCTGGGACAGGTCCACGGGAGATACGCAGTATTTT
- | TRBJ2-3 | many | TRBV25-1 | CASSEFSTQYF | TGTGCCAGCAGTGAATTCAGCACGCAGTATTTT
- | TRBJ2-2 | many | TRBV10-3 | CAISLTSTGELFF | TGTGCCATCAGTCTCACCTCCACCGGGGAGCTGTTTTTT
- | TRBJ2-7 | many | TRBV5-4 | CASSPSRGEGNEQYF | TGTGCCAGCAGCCCCTCAAGGGGAGAGGGGAACGAGCAGTACTTC